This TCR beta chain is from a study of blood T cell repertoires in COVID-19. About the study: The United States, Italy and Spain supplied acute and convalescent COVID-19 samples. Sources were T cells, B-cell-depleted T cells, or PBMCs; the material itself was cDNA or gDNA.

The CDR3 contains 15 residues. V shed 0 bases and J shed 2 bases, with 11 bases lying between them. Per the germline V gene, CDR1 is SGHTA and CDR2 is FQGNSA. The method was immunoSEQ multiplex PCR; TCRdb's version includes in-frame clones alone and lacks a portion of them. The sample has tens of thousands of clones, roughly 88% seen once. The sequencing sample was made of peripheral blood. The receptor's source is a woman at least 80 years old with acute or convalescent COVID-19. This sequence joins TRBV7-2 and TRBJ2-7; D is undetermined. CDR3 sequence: CASSLAFSPTYEQYF. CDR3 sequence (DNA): TGTGCCAGCAGCTTAGCATTTAGTCCTACCTACGAGCAGTACTTC. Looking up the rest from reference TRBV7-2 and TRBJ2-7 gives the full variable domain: GAGVSQSPSNKVTEKGKDVELRCDPISGHTALYWYRQSLGQGLEFLIYFQGNSAPDKSGLPSDRFSAERTGGSVSTLTIQRTQQEDSAVYLCASSLAFSPTYEQYFGPGTRLTVT.